This TCR beta chain derives from a study of blood T cell repertoires in COVID-19. The ends were cut back, 1 base at V and 1 base at J, with 17 bases in the middle. Germline CDR1 is LGHNA and CDR2 is YSLEER. The CDR3 has 18 residues. Produced via immunoSEQ multiplex PCR; TCRdb's table is partial and in-frame only. The data show some 66,000 clones, around 82% seen once. V gene TRBV4-3 combines with J gene TRBJ2-1, with D maybe TRBD2 (6 bases). Sequencing was performed on peripheral blood. This receptor was obtained from a man in his 60s with acute or convalescent COVID-19. The CDR3 sequence: CASSQAGGDAGSYNEQFF. DNA for the CDR3: TGCGCCAGCAGCCAAGCCGGCGGGGACGCCGGGTCCTACAATGAGCAGTTCTTC.